The T cell receptor beta chain under discussion was sequenced for a study of blood T cell repertoires in COVID-19. Across the study: Italy, Spain and the United States were the sources of the convalescent and acute COVID-19 samples. PBMCs, B-cell-depleted T cells, or T cells provided the cDNA or gDNA that made up the material.

Seattle-derived patients entered the study during active infection and were followed longitudinally. Authors' processing steps: Using reference gene primer amplification, nucleated cell counts were estimated. TCRdb's copy holds only in-frame clones and misses some; the assay was immunoSEQ multiplex PCR. For V, J and clone size, that table is used; D and trimming come from the DNA. Seen here are fewer than 30,000 clones, approximately 85% observed once, and the top ten hold around 30%. Trimming shortened V by 8 bases and J by 0 bases, and 12 bases separated the two germline ends. Germline values: CDR1 LGHDT, CDR2 YNNKEL (reference sequence). The CDR3 is made up of 14 amino acids.

The V call is TRBV3-1 (or the pseudogene TRBV3-2), the J call TRBJ2-3; D is unclear. The TCR sequence derives from a woman aged 80 or over with COVID-19, enrolled during active disease. Sequencing was carried out using peripheral blood. CDR3 residues: CASSGEASTDTQYF. DNA for the CDR3: TGTGCCAGCTCCGGAGAAGCTAGCACAGATACGCAGTATTTT.